The clone carrying this TCR beta chain was detected a few times. Its antigen remains unknown. A multiplex PCR was run with 60 Vbeta primers and 13 Jbeta primers. Profiling relied on immunoSEQ multiplex PCR, and the TCRdb table lists in-frame clones only, not all of them. The sample includes 120,000 or so clones, about 11% of them seen just once. Trimming removed 2 bases at V and 5 bases at J, with 5 bases between. The germline CDR1 and CDR2 sequences are KGHSH and LQKENI. CDR3 size: 12 residues. The entry originates in a study of cytomegalovirus exposure and HLA in healthy donors. Study-level results: A later analysis by the authors found several of the most significant clusters apparently linked to common viral pathogens. The productive fraction for most TCR beta V segments was about 87% or about 30% in an earlier analysis. Cytomegalovirus association was assigned to more than 150 TCR beta chains.

Sequencing was performed on PBMCs. The TCR originated in a woman aged 18-30 years in good health and CMV-seropositive. The chain joins TRBV18 to TRBJ2-3, with D perhaps matching TRBD2 (5 bases). In DNA form, the CDR3 reads TGTGCCAGCTCACCAGGAGGAGATACGCAGTATTTT. Its protein is CASSPGGDTQYF.